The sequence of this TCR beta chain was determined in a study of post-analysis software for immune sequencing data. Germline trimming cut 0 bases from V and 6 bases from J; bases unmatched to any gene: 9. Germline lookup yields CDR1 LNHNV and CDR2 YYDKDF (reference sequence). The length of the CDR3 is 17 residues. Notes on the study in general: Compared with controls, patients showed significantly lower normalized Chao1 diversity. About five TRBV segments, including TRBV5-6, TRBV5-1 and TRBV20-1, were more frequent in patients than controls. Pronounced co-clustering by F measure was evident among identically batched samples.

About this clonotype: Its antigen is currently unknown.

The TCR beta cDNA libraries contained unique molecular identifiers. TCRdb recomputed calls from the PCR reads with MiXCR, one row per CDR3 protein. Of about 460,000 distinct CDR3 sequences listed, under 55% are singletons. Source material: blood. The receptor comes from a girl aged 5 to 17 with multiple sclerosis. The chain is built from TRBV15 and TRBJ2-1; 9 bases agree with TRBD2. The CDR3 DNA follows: TGTGCCACCAGCAGAGATAGGGCTAGCGGGGAAGTCAATGAGCAGTTCTTC. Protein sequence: CATSRDRASGEVNEQFF.